These 7 T cell receptor beta chains were all obtained from the same sample, sequenced in a study of naive and memory T cell subsets. Study-wide points: A few larger clonotypes appeared in naive repertoires, especially CD8, possibly memory cells re-expressing CD45RA.

Antigen specificity for these receptors is unknown. Both TRBC1 and TRBC2 were covered by a beta constant-region primer of two equimolar oligonucleotides. Nested alpha and beta constant-region primers with the SP2 primer drove four PCR rounds on ligated cDNA. TCRdb itself ran the UMI-ligation and nested PCR reads through MiXCR, one entry per CDR3 protein. The table shows tens of thousands of distinct CDR3 sequences, with roughly 10% occurring only once. Sequencing input: naive CD4+ T cells from blood. The receptor set was obtained from a human donor in good health.

This clonotype was counted a few times. V and J are TRBV28 and TRBJ2-3, with D possibly called TRBD1 or TRBD2 (6 bases each). The CDR3 covers 15 residues. The ends were cut back, 2 bases at V and 7 bases at J, with 16 bases in the middle. The germline gives CDR1 MDHEN, CDR2 SYDVKM. The CDR3 is CASSLPSGARNTQYF. The CDR3 bases are TGTGCCAGCAGTTTACCATCGGGGGCCCGAAATACGCAGTATTTT.

This clonotype was observed a handful of times. The J gene is TRBJ2-7, the V gene TRBV12-3 or TRBV12-4; D is possibly TRBD1 (5 bases). The V end was cut by 0 bases, the J end by 1 base, with 10 bases between. The CDR3 has 15 residues. CDR3 sequence (DNA): TGTGCCAGCAGTTTAGCCGTGGCAGGGTCCTACGAGCAGTACTTC. This gives the protein CASSLAVAGSYEQYF.

As to this clonotype: Since a much larger clone is just one base distant, this may be a read error. This is likely a read error, given that the CDR3 carries no conserved phenylalanine or tryptophan at its end. The CDR3 bases are TGTGCCAGCAGTTACTCGCCATCTCCCAGCGCAACTATTGTAAACAATGAGCAGTTCTCC. Its protein is CASSYSPSPSATIVNNEQFS. This chain uses TRBV6-6 with TRBJ2-1; D call uncertain. This CDR3 is 20 amino acids long. The V gene lost 0 bases and the J gene lost 5 bases, with 26 bases spanning the gap. Germline CDR1 reads MNHNY; CDR2 reads SVGAGI (reference sequence).

As for this clonotype: The missing conserved phenylalanine or tryptophan at the end of this CDR3 makes a read error likely. CDR3 DNA: TGTGCCAGCAGTTTAGCGGGAGGGGACAATGAGCAGTTCCTC. Its protein product is CASSLAGGDNEQFL. The chain uses TRBV12-3 or TRBV12-4 and TRBJ2-1; 7 nucleotides align to TRBD2. This CDR3 comprises 14 residues. V lost 0 bases, J lost 5 bases, and 1 base stayed unmatched.

This clonotype was found many times. V is TRBV20-1 and J is TRBJ2-7; 8 nucleotides align to TRBD1. Trimming took 6 bases from V and 0 from J; bases not matched to a gene: 4. This CDR3 has 13 residues. Per the germline V gene, CDR1 is DFQATT and CDR2 is SNEGSKA (reference sequence). This CDR3 is CSAQGQASYEQYF. The DNA for the CDR3 is TGCAGTGCACAGGGACAGGCCTCCTACGAGCAGTACTTC.

J is TRBJ1-5 and V is TRBV13; D ambiguous. Trimming took 5 bases from V and 9 from J, leaving 8 bases between them. The CDR3 runs to 11 residues. Per the germline V gene, CDR1 is PRHDT and CDR2 is FYEKMQ (reference sequence). CDR3: CASSRDGPQHF. CDR3 coding DNA: TGTGCCAGCAGCCGCGATGGGCCCCAGCATTTT.

V gene TRBV5-6 combines with J gene TRBJ1-2; D unresolved. CDR1 is SGHDT and CDR2 is YYEEEE in the germline V gene. This CDR3 is 15 amino acids long. V was shortened by 1 base and J by 4 bases, with 14 bases between the two germline ends. For the CDR3, the DNA is TGTGCCAGCAGCTTGTTCAGCCTCGAGGTCTATGGCTACACCTTC. Residues: CASSLFSLEVYGYTF. The entire variable domain, with the rest obtained from reference TRBV5-6 and TRBJ1-2, is as follows: DAGVTQSPTHLIKTRGQQVTLRCSPKSGHDTVSWYQQALGQGPQFIFQYYEEEERQRGNFPDRFSGHQFPNYSSELNVNALLLGDSALYLCASSLFSLEVYGYTFGSGTRLTVV.